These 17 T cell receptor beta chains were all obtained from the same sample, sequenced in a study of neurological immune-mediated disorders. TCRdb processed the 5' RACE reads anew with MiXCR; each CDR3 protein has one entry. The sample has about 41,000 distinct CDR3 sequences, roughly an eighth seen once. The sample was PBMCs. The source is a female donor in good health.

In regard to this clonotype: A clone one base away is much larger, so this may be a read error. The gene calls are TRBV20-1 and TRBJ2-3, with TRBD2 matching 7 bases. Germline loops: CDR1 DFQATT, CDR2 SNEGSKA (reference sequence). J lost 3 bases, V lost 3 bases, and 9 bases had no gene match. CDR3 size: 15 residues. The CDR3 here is CSASGRPGVTDTQYF. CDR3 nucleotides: TGCAGTGCTAGCGGGAGGCCCGGGGTAACAGATACGCAGTATTTT.

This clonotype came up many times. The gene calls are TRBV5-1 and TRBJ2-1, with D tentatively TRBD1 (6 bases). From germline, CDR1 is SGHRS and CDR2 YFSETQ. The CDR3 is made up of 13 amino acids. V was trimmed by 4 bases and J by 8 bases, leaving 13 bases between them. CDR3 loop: CASSVQGRDEQFF. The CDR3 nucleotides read TGCGCCAGCAGCGTACAGGGTAGAGATGAGCAGTTCTTC.

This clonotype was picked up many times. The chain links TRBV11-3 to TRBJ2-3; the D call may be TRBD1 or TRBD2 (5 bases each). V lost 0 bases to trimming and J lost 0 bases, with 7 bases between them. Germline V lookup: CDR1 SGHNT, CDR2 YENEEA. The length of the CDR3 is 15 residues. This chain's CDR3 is CASSLDGGSTDTQYF. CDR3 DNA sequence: TGTGCCAGCAGCTTAGATGGGGGAAGCACAGATACGCAGTATTTT.

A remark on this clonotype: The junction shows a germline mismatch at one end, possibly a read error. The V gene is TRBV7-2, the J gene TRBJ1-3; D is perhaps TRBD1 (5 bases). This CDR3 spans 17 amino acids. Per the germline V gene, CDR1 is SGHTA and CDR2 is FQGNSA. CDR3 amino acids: CASSSLQVPYSRNTIYF. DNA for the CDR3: TGTGCCAGCAGCTCATTACAGGTGCCTTACTCTAGAAACACCATATATTTT.

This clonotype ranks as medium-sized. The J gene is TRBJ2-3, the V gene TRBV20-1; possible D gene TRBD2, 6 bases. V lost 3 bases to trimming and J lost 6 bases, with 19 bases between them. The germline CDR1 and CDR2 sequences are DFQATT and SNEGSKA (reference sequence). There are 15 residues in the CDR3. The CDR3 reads CSARDPQRVLDTQYF. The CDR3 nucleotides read TGCAGTGCTAGGGACCCCCAGCGGGTCCTGGATACGCAGTATTTT.

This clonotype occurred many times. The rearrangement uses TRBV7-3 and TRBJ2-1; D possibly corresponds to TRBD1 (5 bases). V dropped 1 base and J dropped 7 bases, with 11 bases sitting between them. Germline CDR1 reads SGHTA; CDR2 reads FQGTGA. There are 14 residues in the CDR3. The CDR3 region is CASSLKPGINEQFF. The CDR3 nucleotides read TGTGCCAGCAGCTTAAAGCCAGGGATAAATGAGCAGTTCTTC.

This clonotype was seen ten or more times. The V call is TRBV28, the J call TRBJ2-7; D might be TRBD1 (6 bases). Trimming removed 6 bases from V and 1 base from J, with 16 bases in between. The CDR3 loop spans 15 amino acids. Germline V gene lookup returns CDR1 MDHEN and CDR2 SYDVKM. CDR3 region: CASSLVGQGSYEQYF. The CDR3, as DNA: TGTGCCAGCAGCCTGGTTGGGCAGGGGTCCTACGAGCAGTACTTC. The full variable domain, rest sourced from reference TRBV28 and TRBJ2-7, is DVKVTQSSRYLVKRTGEKVFLECVQDMDHENMFWYRQDPGLGLRLIYFSYDVKMKEKGDIPEGYSVSREKKERFSLILESASTNQTSMYLCASSLVGQGSYEQYFGPGTRLTVT.

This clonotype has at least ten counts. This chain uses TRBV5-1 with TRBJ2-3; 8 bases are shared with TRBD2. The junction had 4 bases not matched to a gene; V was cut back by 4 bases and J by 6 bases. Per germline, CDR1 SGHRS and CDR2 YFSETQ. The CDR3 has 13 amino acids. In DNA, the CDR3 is TGCGCCAGCAGCGCCCGGGGGGGTGATACGCAGTATTTT. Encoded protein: CASSARGGDTQYF.

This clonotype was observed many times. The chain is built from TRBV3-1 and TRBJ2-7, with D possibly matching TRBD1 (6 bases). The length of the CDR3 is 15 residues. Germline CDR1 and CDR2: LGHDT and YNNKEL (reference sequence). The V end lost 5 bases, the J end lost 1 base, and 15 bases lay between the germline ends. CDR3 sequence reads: CASSFPGQPSYEQYF. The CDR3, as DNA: TGTGCCAGCAGCTTCCCCGGACAGCCATCCTACGAGCAGTACTTC.

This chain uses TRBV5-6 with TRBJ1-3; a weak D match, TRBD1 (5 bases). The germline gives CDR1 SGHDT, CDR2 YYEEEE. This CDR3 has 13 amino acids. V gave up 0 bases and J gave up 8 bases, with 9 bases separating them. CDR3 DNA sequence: TGTGCCAGCAGCTTGGGAAGGGGTGACACCATATATTTT. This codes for CASSLGRGDTIYF.

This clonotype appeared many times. The CDR3 nucleotides are TGCAGTGCTAGAGATTGGCTAGCGGGGTCCGGGGGGACCCAGTACTTC. Encoded protein: CSARDWLAGSGGTQYF. V gene TRBV20-1 combines with J gene TRBJ2-5; 9 nucleotides align to TRBD2. The V gene's germline CDR1 is DFQATT and CDR2 SNEGSKA (reference sequence). With 0 bases clipped from V and 7 bases from J, the junction kept 12 bases outside the gene matches. The CDR3 length is 16 residues.

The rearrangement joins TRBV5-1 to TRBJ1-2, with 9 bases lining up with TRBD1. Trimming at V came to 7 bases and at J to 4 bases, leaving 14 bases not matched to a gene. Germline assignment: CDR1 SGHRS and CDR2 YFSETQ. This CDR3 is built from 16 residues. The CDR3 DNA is TGCGCCAGCGCCCAGTCACAGGGGGCGACCATCTATGGCTACACCTTC. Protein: CASAQSQGATIYGYTF.

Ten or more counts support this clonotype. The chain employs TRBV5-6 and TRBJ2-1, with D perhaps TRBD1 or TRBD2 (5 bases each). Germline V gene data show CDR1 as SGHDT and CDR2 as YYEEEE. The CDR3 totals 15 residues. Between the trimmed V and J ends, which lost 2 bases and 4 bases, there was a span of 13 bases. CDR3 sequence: CASSLGTSIYNEQFF. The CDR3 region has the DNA TGTGCCAGCAGCTTAGGGACGAGTATTTACAATGAGCAGTTCTTC.

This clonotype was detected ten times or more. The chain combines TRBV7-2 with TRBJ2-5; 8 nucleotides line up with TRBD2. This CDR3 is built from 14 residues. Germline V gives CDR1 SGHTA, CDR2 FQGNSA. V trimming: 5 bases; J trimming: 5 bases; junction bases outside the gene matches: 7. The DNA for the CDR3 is TGTGCCAGCAGCCTCGGGGGGGCCAGGGAGACCCAGTACTTC. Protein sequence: CASSLGGARETQYF.

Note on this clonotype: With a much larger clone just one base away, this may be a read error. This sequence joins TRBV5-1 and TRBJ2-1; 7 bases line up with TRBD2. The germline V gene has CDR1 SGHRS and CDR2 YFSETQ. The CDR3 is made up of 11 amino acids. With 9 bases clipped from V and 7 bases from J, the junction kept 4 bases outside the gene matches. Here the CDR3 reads CATREENEQFF. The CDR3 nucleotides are TGCGCCACCCGGGAGGAAAATGAGCAGTTCTTC.

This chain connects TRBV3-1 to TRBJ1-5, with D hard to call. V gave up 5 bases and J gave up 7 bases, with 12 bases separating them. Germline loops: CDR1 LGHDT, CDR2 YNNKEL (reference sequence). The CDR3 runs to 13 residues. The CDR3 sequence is CASSLGLLQPQHF. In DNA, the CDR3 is TGTGCCAGCAGCTTAGGCCTTTTGCAGCCCCAGCATTTT.

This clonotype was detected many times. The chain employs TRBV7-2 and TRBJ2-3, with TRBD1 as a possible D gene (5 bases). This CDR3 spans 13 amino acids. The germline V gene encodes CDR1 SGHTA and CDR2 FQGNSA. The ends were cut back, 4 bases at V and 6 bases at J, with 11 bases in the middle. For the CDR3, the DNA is TGTGCCAGCAGCTACCGACAGATGGATACGCAGTATTTT. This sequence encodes CASSYRQMDTQYF. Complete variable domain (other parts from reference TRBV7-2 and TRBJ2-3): GAGVSQSPSNKVTEKGKDVELRCDPISGHTALYWYRQSLGQGLEFLIYFQGNSAPDKSGLPSDRFSAERTGGSVSTLTIQRTQQEDSAVYLCASSYRQMDTQYFGPGTRLTVL.